This TCR beta chain is drawn from a study of blood T cell repertoires in COVID-19. In the study overall: COVID-19 samples, acute and convalescent, were from the United States, Italy and Spain. In each case, the material was cDNA or gDNA derived from T cells, B-cell-depleted T cells, or PBMCs.

CDR1 and CDR2 (germline): MDHEN, SYDVKM. Trimming cost V 4 bases and J 8 bases, with 15 bases left between them. This CDR3 is 14 amino acids long. At least ten counts were recorded for this clone. Authors' analysis steps: Counts of nucleated cells, estimated from reference gene primer amplification, were obtained. The protocol was immunoSEQ multiplex PCR, while the TCRdb copy is restricted to in-frame clones and leaves out a portion. V and J calls and clone size are copied from that table; D and trimming were computed from the DNA. Of 77,000 or so clones in the sample, under 80% were seen once. The V call is TRBV28, the J call TRBJ1-3; possible D gene TRBD1, 6 bases. This sequence was found in a human donor with acute or convalescent COVID-19. The donor label of this sample is uncertain. The sequencing input was peripheral blood. This CDR3 reads CASSSKGRGDTIYF. The DNA of the CDR3 is TGTGCCAGCAGTTCCAAGGGCAGGGGCGACACCATATATTTT.